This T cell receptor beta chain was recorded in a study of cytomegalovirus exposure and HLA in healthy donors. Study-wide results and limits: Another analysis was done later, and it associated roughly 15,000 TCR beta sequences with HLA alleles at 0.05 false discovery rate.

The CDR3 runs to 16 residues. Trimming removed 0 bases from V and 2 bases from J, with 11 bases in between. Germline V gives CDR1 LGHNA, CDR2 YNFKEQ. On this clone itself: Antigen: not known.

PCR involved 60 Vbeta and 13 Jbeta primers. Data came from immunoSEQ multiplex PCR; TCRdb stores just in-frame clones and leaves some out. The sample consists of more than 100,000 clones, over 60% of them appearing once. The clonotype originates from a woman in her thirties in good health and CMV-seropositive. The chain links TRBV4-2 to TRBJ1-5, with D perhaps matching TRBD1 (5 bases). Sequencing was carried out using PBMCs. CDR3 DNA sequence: TGTGCCAGCAGCCAAGATCTCAGGGCTGGCAATCAGCCCCAGCATTTT. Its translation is CASSQDLRAGNQPQHF.